The entry below describes one TCR beta chain. Its antigen remains undetermined. No per-base quality is available; no much larger clone lies one base away. This sample stems from a study of T cell repertoires in urothelial bladder cancer (dated by TCRdb to between 2019 and 2020). Background on the whole study: Clinical stages of the approximately twelve resected lesions were three cT0, three cTa, three cT1 and three cT2 or greater. The study compared TCR repertoire clonality in bladder tumors with that in benign bladder inflammation. About a dozen patients with bladder lesions undergoing transurethral resection were identified prospectively. A total of more than ten resected bladder lesions, made up of urothelial carcinoma (UC+) and benign (UC-) specimens, were studied. The paper as a whole reports these results and caveats: Carcinoma specimens had a median tumor infiltrating lymphocyte percentage of more than 1.5%, while benign specimens had a median of about 13%. In carcinoma specimens, one T-cell clone made up as much as 17% of infiltrating lymphocytes, versus less than 2.5% in benign specimens. Urothelial carcinoma specimens had a median of roughly 5,300 T cells, fewer than the median of approximately 25,000 seen in benign specimens.

The TCR beta chain CDR3 region was sequenced with the immunoSEQ assay. Per the authors' processing: For each specimen, T-cell fraction, clonal dominance and maximum TCR clone frequency were calculated. The source is immuneACCESS, and TCRdb retained only in-frame sequences with V and J called. Part of the clones is not carried over; for the studies checked, unresolved V genes explain less than half of this, and the remainder is unexplained. V and J calls and clone size are as listed in that table; D and trimming were resolved from the DNA. This sample gives some 8,600 clones in total; 58% of them show up just once. Clones ranked in the top ten supply 25% to 40% of the sample. Bladder lesion specimens were obtained at transurethral resection and were stored at -80C. DNA was isolated from bladder specimens obtained during transurethral resection. This TCR derives from a human donor with urothelial carcinoma. The specimen was tumor-infiltrating cells from bladder cancer.

The DNA sequence is given as TGTGCCAGCAGCTTAGATTATGAGCGGGGGGTCTACGAGCAGTACTTC. Its protein product is CASSLDYERGVYEQYF. The chain joins TRBV11-2 to TRBJ2-7; TRBD2 matches 9 bases in the middle. Trimming leaves V shorter by 0 bases and J shorter by 3 bases, with the junction holding 6 bases beyond the gene matches. The CDR3 has 16 amino acids, counting the end cysteine and phenylalanine. Solely the CDR3 DNA is kept, with 48 bases framed from the first base. For CDR1 and CDR2, the germline V gene lists SGHAT and FQNNGV. The full variable domain, with segments outside the CDR3 supplied by the reference TRBV11-2 and TRBJ2-7 proteins, appears as EAGVAQSPRYKIIEKRQSVAFWCNPISGHATLYWYQQILGQGPKLLIQFQNNGVVDDSQLPKDRFSAERLKGVDSTLKIQPAKLEDSAVYLCASSLDYERGVYEQYFGPGTRLTVT.